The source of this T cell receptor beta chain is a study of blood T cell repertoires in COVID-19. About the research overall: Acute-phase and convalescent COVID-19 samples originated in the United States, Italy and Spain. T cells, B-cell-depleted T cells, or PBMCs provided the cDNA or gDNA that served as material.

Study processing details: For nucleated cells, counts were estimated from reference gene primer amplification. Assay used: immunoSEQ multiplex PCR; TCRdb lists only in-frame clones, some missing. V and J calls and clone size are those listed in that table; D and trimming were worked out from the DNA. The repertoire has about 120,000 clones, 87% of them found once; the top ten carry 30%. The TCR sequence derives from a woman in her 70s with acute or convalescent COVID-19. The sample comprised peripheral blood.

CDR3 amino acids: CASSLIGYSNQPQHF. Written as DNA, the CDR3 is TGTGCCAGCTCCCTCATCGGGTATAGCAATCAGCCCCAGCATTTT. V usage is TRBV6-5 and J usage is TRBJ1-5; D is unresolved. Germline V gene data show CDR1 as MNHEY and CDR2 as SVGAGI. V lost 8 bases and J lost 0, with 14 bases in between. CDR3 size: 15 residues.